These T cell receptor beta chains were read from a single sample in a study of CD8 T cells in ankylosing spondylitis. TCRdb itself ran the 5' RACE reads through MiXCR, one entry per CDR3 protein. This repertoire shows a few hundred thousand distinct CDR3 sequences, 8% found once; its top ten account for roughly 14%. Sequenced input: blood, either unsorted or a sorted T cell fraction (not recorded which). The source is a male donor with ankylosing spondylitis. The CDR3 runs from the conserved cysteine through the conserved F or W. The D gene is left open where the match is weak. A row's size may be missing; if present it is once, few, many or a size class.

CDR3,DNA,J,size,V,D
CASSLVSGTGGISPLHF,TGTGCCAGCAGCTTAGTGTCAGGGACGGGGGGGATTTCACCCCTCCACTTT,TRBJ1-6,many,TRBV7-2,NA
CSGLGPSGANVLTF,TGCAGCGGCCTAGGGCCCTCTGGGGCCAACGTCCTGACTTTC,TRBJ2-6,many,TRBV20-1,NA
CSVERQGSDEQYF,TGCAGCGTTGAGCGACAGGGGAGCGACGAGCAGTACTTC,TRBJ2-7,many,TRBV29-1,TRBD1
CASSQGRDGEKLFF,TGTGCCAGCAGCCAAGGCAGGGACGGTGAAAAACTGTTTTTT,TRBJ1-4,few,TRBV3-1,NA
CASSLEGRTGDEQYF,TGCGCCAGCAGCTTGGAAGGTCGGACAGGCGACGAACAGTACTTC,TRBJ2-7,many,TRBV5-1,TRBD1
CASSFRGGGIYNEQFF,TGTGCCAGCAGTTTTAGGGGAGGGGGGATTTACAATGAGCAGTTCTTC,TRBJ2-1,many,TRBV11-3,NA
CASGPSQGPYSYEQYF,TGTGCTAGTGGTCCCTCCCAGGGGCCCTACTCCTACGAGCAGTACTTC,TRBJ2-7,few,TRBV12-5,NA
CAGSQDLGRAGELETQYF,TGTGCCGGCAGCCAAGATTTGGGGCGAGCGGGAGAACTAGAGACCCAGTACTTC,TRBJ2-5,NA,TRBV4-2,TRBD2
CASSGTSGTGGSGDTQYF,TGTGCCAGCAGTGGGACTTCCGGGACAGGGGGCTCTGGAGATACGCAGTATTTT,TRBJ2-3,few,TRBV28,TRBD1
CASRTQGARSYTF,TGTGCCAGCAGAACACAGGGGGCGCGGAGCTACACCTTC,TRBJ1-2,few,TRBV7-8,TRBD1
CASSQDPGGVSQPQHF,TGCGCCAGCAGCCAAGATCCTGGGGGCGTCAGCCAGCCCCAGCATTTT,TRBJ1-5,many,TRBV4-1,NA